The next 20 T cell receptor beta chains were all read from a single sample in a study of PD-1 blockade in classical Hodgkin lymphoma. Each patient experienced a relapse that followed autologous stem cell transplantation, and brentuximab vedotin exposure varied. Sequencing was performed with immunoSEQ multiplex PCR; in TCRdb, only in-frame clones are kept and a portion is missing. The repertoire holds about 37,000 clones, with over 60% as singletons. The material was peripheral blood mononuclear cells (PBMCs), obtained before the second cycle of nivolumab. These receptors came from a human donor with classical Hodgkin lymphoma.

The chain carries TRBV7-2 and TRBJ2-5, with D unresolved. The V gene lost 5 bases and the J gene lost 4 bases, with 8 bases spanning the gap. Germline V gene sequence: CDR1 SGHTA, CDR2 FQGNSA. The CDR3 totals 12 residues. The CDR3 DNA sequence: TGTGCCAGCAGCCCCTCCGGAGAGACCCAGTACTTC. Amino acid sequence: CASSPSGETQYF.

This clone was picked up a small number of times. This chain joins TRBV4-1 and TRBJ1-2; maybe TRBD1 (6 bases). V lost 4 bases to trimming and J lost 0 bases, with 18 bases between them. CDR3 length: 17 residues. Germline-derived CDR1 and CDR2 are MGHRA and YSYEKL. The CDR3 loop reads CASSLTPQGSPNYGYTF. The CDR3, as DNA: TGCGCCAGCAGCCTAACACCCCAGGGGAGCCCTAACTATGGCTACACCTTC.

The chain carries TRBV18 and TRBJ2-3, with 12 nucleotides matching TRBD2. V was clipped by 3 bases and J by 0 bases; unmatched bases: 10. The germline V gene has CDR1 KGHSH and CDR2 LQKENI. The CDR3 is 19 amino acids. Written as DNA, the CDR3 is TGTGCCAGCTCACCCTGGACTAGCGGGGTGCTCACTAGCACAGATACGCAGTATTTT. Translated: CASSPWTSGVLTSTDTQYF.

This sequence joins TRBV2 and TRBJ1-1; D call uncertain. The germline V gene has CDR1 SNHLY and CDR2 FYNNEI. Trimming stripped 7 bases from V and 6 bases from J, with 15 bases between. This CDR3 is 13 amino acids long. CDR3 amino acids: CASNTERVSEAFF. The DNA of the CDR3 is TGTGCCAGCAATACGGAGAGAGTCTCTGAAGCTTTCTTT.

A word on this clone: Within the sample, other DNA sequences also encode this same CDR3. The chain uses TRBV9 and TRBJ1-6; D gene uncertain. The CDR3 extends over 16 amino acids. V lost 0 bases and J 5 bases, leaving 12 bases between the germline ends. Germline lookup yields CDR1 SGDLS and CDR2 YYNGEE. CDR3 coding DNA: TGTGCCAGCAGCGTAGGAATCGGACCCAATAATTCACCCCTCCACTTT. Translated, it gives CASSVGIGPNNSPLHF.

This clone was recorded only once. The chain uses TRBV21-1 and TRBJ2-7; TRBD1 is the table's D call, not checked against the DNA. TRBV21-1 is labeled a pseudogene. The CDR3 has 13 residues. CDR3 coding DNA: TGTGCCAGCAACAAGATCCACAGCTACGAGCAGTACTTC. Residues: CASNKIHSYEQYF.

J is TRBJ1-2 and V is TRBV6-5; 10 positions agree with TRBD1. Germline CDR1 is MNHEY and CDR2 is SVGAGI. V shed 6 bases, J shed 2 bases, and the junction held 6 bases outside the gene matches. This CDR3 spans 15 amino acids. The CDR3: CASRVPGQGNYGYTF. The CDR3 DNA sequence: TGTGCCAGCAGGGTACCGGGACAGGGGAACTATGGCTACACCTTC.

The CDR3 sequence: CASSLETGHIAGELFF. DNA of the CDR3: TGTGCCAGCAGCCTTGAAACGGGACACATAGCCGGGGAGCTGTTTTTT. The chain combines TRBV9 with TRBJ2-2; possible D gene TRBD1, 6 bases. From germline, CDR1 is SGDLS and CDR2 YYNGEE. V was pared by 4 bases and J by 6 bases, with 19 bases between. The CDR3 totals 16 residues.

The chain combines TRBV19 with TRBJ1-5; TRBD1 aligns across 9 bases. Germline assignment: CDR1 LNHDA and CDR2 SQIVND (reference sequence). Unmatched junction bases numbered 8, after V lost 5 bases and J lost 3 bases. The CDR3 covers 16 residues. DNA of the CDR3: TGTGCCAGTAGTCCCGTGGACAGGGGCTACAATCAGCCCCAGCATTTT. Protein sequence: CASSPVDRGYNQPQHF. Filled out from reference TRBV19 and TRBJ1-5, the complete variable domain reads DGGITQSPKYLFRKEGQNVTLSCEQNLNHDAMYWYRQDPGQGLRLIYYSQIVNDFQKGDIAEGYSVSREKKESFPLTVTSAQKNPTAFYLCASSPVDRGYNQPQHFGDGTRLSIL.

The rearrangement joins TRBV11-2 to TRBJ2-5; possibly TRBD2 for D (6 bases). The V end was cut by 0 bases, the J end by 3 bases, with 8 bases between. Germline V gene data show CDR1 as SGHAT and CDR2 as FQNNGV. The CDR3 loop spans 14 amino acids. The CDR3 DNA sequence: TGTGCCAGCAGCTTAGATCCGGGGGAAGAGACCCAGTACTTC. It encodes CASSLDPGEETQYF.

The rearrangement links TRBV29-1 to TRBJ2-3, with 7 bases aligning to TRBD2. The germline CDR1 and CDR2 sequences are SQVTM and ANQGSEA. V dropped 4 bases and J dropped 0; count of bases not matched to a gene: 10. The CDR3 consists of 16 residues. CDR3 loop: CSVAGASGISTDTQYF. The CDR3 region has the DNA TGCAGCGTTGCTGGGGCTAGCGGAATTAGCACAGATACGCAGTATTTT.

This clone appeared a single time. This chain connects TRBV19 to TRBJ2-7, with D maybe TRBD1 (6 bases). V was clipped by 9 bases and J by 4 bases, with 16 bases between them. CDR3 size: 13 residues. In germline, CDR1 is LNHDA, CDR2 SQIVND (reference sequence). CDR3 residues: CASSPGHTYEQYF. CDR3 bases: TGTGCCAGCTCCCCGGGACACACATACGAGCAGTACTTC.

The rearrangement joins TRBV2 to TRBJ1-4; 7 bases map to TRBD1. Losses at the gene ends were 4 bases for V and 7 bases for J; bases not matched to a gene: 9. The CDR3 is made up of 15 amino acids. CDR1 is SNHLY, CDR2 FYNNEI, per germline. The CDR3 loop is CASSVDRVWAEKLFF. The CDR3 region has the DNA TGTGCCAGCAGTGTAGACAGGGTATGGGCTGAAAAACTGTTTTTT.

This clone was observed at least ten times. V is TRBV11-2 and J is TRBJ1-5; no clear D. V dropped 3 bases and J dropped 3 bases, with 9 bases sitting between them. Germline CDR1 is SGHAT and CDR2 is FQNNGV. CDR3 size: 14 residues. The CDR3 DNA reads as TGTGCCAGCAGCTTGGGTCCCTTCAATCAGCCCCAGCATTTT. This sequence encodes CASSLGPFNQPQHF.

The V gene is TRBV6-5, the J gene TRBJ1-1; TRBD1 might be the D (6 bases). The CDR3 is made up of 16 amino acids. Germline values: CDR1 MNHEY, CDR2 SVGAGI. With 4 bases removed from V and 1 base from J, the gap between germline ends came to 16 bases. For the CDR3, the DNA is TGTGCCAGCAGTTGGTCGGCAGGGGAGGGGAACACTGAAGCTTTCTTT. It codes for CASSWSAGEGNTEAFF.

The chain is built from TRBV5-5 and TRBJ2-7, with a tentative D call TRBD1 (6 bases). The V gene lost 2 bases and the J gene lost 1 base, with 13 bases spanning the gap. This CDR3 is built from 15 residues. In germline, CDR1 is SGHKS, CDR2 YYEKEE (reference sequence). The CDR3: CASSFTRGPSYEQYF. For the CDR3, the DNA is TGTGCCAGCAGCTTTACCAGGGGCCCTTCCTACGAGCAGTACTTC. The full variable domain, its missing parts supplied by reference TRBV5-5 and TRBJ2-7, is DAGVTQSPTHLIKTRGQQVTLRCSPISGHKSVSWYQQVLGQGPQFIFQYYEKEERGRGNFPDRFSARQFPNYSSELNVNALLLGDSALYLCASSFTRGPSYEQYFGPGTRLTVT.

V is TRBV4-1 and J is TRBJ1-1, with D uncertain. Per germline, CDR1 MGHRA and CDR2 YSYEKL. The CDR3 sequence is 13 residues long. V lost 1 base and J 6 bases, leaving 9 bases between the germline ends. This CDR3 reads CASSQGRGSEAFF. The DNA of the CDR3 is TGCGCCAGCAGCCAAGGGCGAGGGTCTGAAGCTTTCTTT.

This clone was seen just once. The chain carries TRBV5-6 and TRBJ1-2; D gene uncertain. This CDR3 is built from 16 residues. Germline V gene sequence: CDR1 SGHDT, CDR2 YYEEEE. The V end was cut by 4 bases, the J end by 1 base, with 17 bases between. CDR3 sequence (DNA): TGTGCCAGCAGCCAAGCGACCGCCTTTCTTAACTATGGCTACACCTTC. Protein product: CASSQATAFLNYGYTF.

In its sample, this clone was seen once. The chain has TRBV4-3 and TRBJ2-7; 11 bases are shared with TRBD1. The germline V gene has CDR1 LGHNA and CDR2 YSLEER. The CDR3 has 14 amino acids. V trimming: 4 bases; J trimming: 4 bases; junction bases outside the gene matches: 3. CDR3 coding DNA: TGCGCCAGCAGCCCCGGGACAGGGGGTTACGAGCAGTACTTC. It is translated as CASSPGTGGYEQYF.

This rearrangement joins TRBV5-1 to TRBJ2-7, with D maybe TRBD2 (5 bases). Germline assignment: CDR1 SGHRS and CDR2 YFSETQ. This CDR3 is 14 amino acids long. Trimming cost V 0 bases and J 7 bases, with 14 bases left between them. DNA of the CDR3: TGCGCCAGCAGCTTGGGACTTGCCACTAGGGAGCAGTACTTC. Protein sequence: CASSLGLATREQYF. The whole variable domain, filled in from reference TRBV5-1 and TRBJ2-7, reads KAGVTQTPRYLIKTRGQQVTLSCSPISGHRSVSWYQQTPGQGLQFLFEYFSETQRNKGNFPGRFSGRQFSNSRSEMNVSTLELGDSALYLCASSLGLATREQYFGPGTRLTVT.